This TCR beta chain emerged from a study of T cells in Graves' hyperthyroidism and ophthalmopathy. CDR3 length: 11 amino acids. Germline V gene lookup returns CDR1 SQVTM and CDR2 ANQGSEA. The V end was cut by 7 bases, the J end by 2 bases, with 9 bases between. In its sample, this clonotype was seen many times. Amplified regions were TCR beta CDR3 sequences from RNA transcripts. The HTBI primer set was used in a first-round RT-PCR of the TCR CDR3. TCRdb called the multiplex PCR reads again in MiXCR, with one record for every CDR3 protein. This sample has some 510,000 distinct CDR3 sequences, with less than 25% found just once.

Sample: blood. The origin of this receptor is a man younger than 30 with Graves' hyperthyroidism. This chain connects TRBV29-1 to TRBJ2-7, with D uncertain. This CDR3 is CSATTTYEQYF. In DNA form, the CDR3 reads TGCAGCGCTACTACGACCTACGAGCAGTACTTC.